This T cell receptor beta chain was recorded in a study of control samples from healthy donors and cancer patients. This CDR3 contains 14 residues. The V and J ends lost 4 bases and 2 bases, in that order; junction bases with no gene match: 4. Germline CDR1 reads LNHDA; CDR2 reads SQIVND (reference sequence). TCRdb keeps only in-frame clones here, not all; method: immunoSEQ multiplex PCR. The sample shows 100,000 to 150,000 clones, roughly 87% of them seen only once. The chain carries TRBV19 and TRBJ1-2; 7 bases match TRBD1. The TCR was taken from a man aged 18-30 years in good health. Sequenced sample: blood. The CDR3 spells CASSTDRRNYGYTF. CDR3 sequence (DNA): TGTGCCAGTAGTACGGACAGGAGAAACTATGGCTACACCTTC.